This T cell receptor beta chain was recorded in a study of CD8+ T cells in alopecia areata (dated by TCRdb to 2016 to 2019). With regard to the full study: The study used high-throughput TCRbeta sequencing to examine T cell clonal expansion in alopecia areata, in both the C3H/HeJ mouse model and human patients. In humans, TCRbeta sequencing was performed on scalp tissue and on sorted CD4+ and CD8+ peripheral blood T cells from healthy controls and from patients with patchy or totalis/universalis alopecia areata. Clonality in the scalp was compared among normal scalp (n=4), patchy alopecia areata scalp (n=8), and alopecia totalis/universalis scalp (n=8). RNA was obtained with the PAXgene miRNA kit for fixed scalp, the miRNeasy kit for PBMCs, and the RNeasy kit for mouse skin. TCRbeta CDR3 regions were amplified by immunoSEQ multiplex PCR using 35 Vbeta forward and 13 Jbeta reverse primers.

The research as a whole found: Compared with normal scalp, lesional scalp, particularly in alopecia totalis/universalis, had higher clonality and more expanded CD8+ clones, which suggests antigenic drive. Unlike mouse skin, where gammadelta T cells dominate, normal human skin contains resident alphabeta T cells that get sequenced too, which complicates analysis of the scalp TCR repertoire. TCR sequences shared between patients were less clear than in mice, possibly partly because of HLA diversity in the patient population.

Lesional scalp punch biopsies and peripheral blood were obtained from alopecia areata patients. After PBMCs were isolated by density centrifugation and stained for CD3, CD4 and CD8, a FACSAria was used to sort CD4+ and CD8+ T cells. The untreated alopecia areata patients were recruited through a multicenter biomarker study. For 4 to 6 biomarker-study patients, blood CD8+ T cells were further sorted into NKG2D-low and NKG2D-high fractions. Details on this clone: It lacks a known antigen. No much larger clone is present one base from it, and per-base qualities are unavailable.

The library was prepared using the immunoSEQ multiplex PCR assay. For TCR sequencing, RNA was extracted from every sample and reverse transcribed into cDNA to serve as template. SuperScript III was used to make first-strand cDNA, primed with a 2:1 mix of oligo-dT and random hexamers. A synthetic immune receptor repertoire was used to gauge amplification bias, and whatever bias remained was removed computationally. The authors processed their data as follows. After raw reads were preprocessed to remove errors, the CDR3 was defined following IMGT conventions as running from the conserved cysteine to phenylalanine. Clonality was computed as 1 minus the Shannon entropy, with the entropy normalized by log2 of the number of productive unique TCRs. Scalp TCRbeta sequences were cross-referenced with sorted blood CD4 and CD8 repertoires so that the CD4 or CD8 identity of scalp clones could be inferred. TCRdb re-hosts the immuneACCESS table, in-frame sequences only. Its copies lack some clones; in the studies checked, an unresolved V gene accounts for under half of them, and the cause for the rest is not known. V, J and clone size are taken as reported in that table, and D and trimming were inferred from the DNA itself. The sample yields roughly 60,000 clones; roughly 40% were counted once. The top ten constitute roughly 47% of the sample.

The TCR sequence derives from a human donor with alopecia areata. Sequenced input: NKG2D-low CD8+ T cells sorted from blood. Read against the paper, the sample's cell subset or site label means: sorted CD8+ NKG2D-low blood T cells.

The nucleotides read TGTGCCAGCAGTTTATCACCACGTGGCGAGCAGTACTTC. The encoded protein is CASSLSPRGEQYF. Recombination joined TRBV27 with TRBJ2-7, with the D gene too uncertain to name. The CDR3 runs 13 amino acids, cysteine and phenylalanine included. Only the CDR3 DNA is retained, 39 bases long and in frame from the first base. V gives up 0 bases and J gives up 6 bases, and the segment between their germline ends measures 9 bases. CDR1 and CDR2 are read off the germline V gene (reference sequence) as MNHEY and SMNVEV.